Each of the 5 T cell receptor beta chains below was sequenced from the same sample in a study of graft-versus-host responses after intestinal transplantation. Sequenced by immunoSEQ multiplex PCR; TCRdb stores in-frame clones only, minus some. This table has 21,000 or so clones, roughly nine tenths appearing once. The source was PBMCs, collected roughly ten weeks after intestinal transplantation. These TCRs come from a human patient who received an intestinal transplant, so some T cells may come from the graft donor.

In DNA form, the CDR3 reads TGCAGCGCGTACGGTGGTTCCTCCTACGAGCAGTACTTC. Its protein product is CSAYGGSSYEQYF. The genes are TRBV29-1 and TRBJ2-7, with D unclear. Germline V gene data show CDR1 as SQVTM and CDR2 as ANQGSEA. The CDR3 contains 13 residues. The V and J ends lost 7 bases and 0 bases respectively, with 13 bases between them.

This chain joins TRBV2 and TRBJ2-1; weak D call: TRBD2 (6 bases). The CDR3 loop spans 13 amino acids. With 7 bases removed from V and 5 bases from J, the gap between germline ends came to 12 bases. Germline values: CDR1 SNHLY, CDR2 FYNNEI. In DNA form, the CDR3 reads TGTGCCAGCACGAGTAGCGGCCACAATGAGCAGTTCTTC. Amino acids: CASTSSGHNEQFF.

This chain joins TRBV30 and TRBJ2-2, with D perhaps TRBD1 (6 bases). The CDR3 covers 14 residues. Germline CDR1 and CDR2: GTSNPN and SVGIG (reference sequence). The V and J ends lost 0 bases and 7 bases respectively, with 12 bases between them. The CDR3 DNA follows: TGTGCCTGGAGTGTAGCAGGGGCCGACGGGGAGCTGTTTTTT. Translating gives CAWSVAGADGELFF.

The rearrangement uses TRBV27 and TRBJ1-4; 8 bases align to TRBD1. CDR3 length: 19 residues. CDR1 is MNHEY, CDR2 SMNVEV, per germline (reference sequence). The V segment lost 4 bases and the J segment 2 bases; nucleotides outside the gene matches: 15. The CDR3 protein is CASSSPRTGRHWTNEKLFF. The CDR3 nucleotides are TGTGCCAGCAGTTCCCCGAGGACAGGGCGCCATTGGACTAATGAAAAACTGTTTTTT.

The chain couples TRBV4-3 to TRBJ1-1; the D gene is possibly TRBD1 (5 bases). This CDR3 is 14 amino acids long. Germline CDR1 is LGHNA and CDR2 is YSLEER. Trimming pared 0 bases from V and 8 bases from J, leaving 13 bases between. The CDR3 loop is CASSQDLGGSEAFF. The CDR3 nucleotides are TGCGCCAGCAGCCAAGATCTGGGGGGATCAGAAGCTTTCTTT.